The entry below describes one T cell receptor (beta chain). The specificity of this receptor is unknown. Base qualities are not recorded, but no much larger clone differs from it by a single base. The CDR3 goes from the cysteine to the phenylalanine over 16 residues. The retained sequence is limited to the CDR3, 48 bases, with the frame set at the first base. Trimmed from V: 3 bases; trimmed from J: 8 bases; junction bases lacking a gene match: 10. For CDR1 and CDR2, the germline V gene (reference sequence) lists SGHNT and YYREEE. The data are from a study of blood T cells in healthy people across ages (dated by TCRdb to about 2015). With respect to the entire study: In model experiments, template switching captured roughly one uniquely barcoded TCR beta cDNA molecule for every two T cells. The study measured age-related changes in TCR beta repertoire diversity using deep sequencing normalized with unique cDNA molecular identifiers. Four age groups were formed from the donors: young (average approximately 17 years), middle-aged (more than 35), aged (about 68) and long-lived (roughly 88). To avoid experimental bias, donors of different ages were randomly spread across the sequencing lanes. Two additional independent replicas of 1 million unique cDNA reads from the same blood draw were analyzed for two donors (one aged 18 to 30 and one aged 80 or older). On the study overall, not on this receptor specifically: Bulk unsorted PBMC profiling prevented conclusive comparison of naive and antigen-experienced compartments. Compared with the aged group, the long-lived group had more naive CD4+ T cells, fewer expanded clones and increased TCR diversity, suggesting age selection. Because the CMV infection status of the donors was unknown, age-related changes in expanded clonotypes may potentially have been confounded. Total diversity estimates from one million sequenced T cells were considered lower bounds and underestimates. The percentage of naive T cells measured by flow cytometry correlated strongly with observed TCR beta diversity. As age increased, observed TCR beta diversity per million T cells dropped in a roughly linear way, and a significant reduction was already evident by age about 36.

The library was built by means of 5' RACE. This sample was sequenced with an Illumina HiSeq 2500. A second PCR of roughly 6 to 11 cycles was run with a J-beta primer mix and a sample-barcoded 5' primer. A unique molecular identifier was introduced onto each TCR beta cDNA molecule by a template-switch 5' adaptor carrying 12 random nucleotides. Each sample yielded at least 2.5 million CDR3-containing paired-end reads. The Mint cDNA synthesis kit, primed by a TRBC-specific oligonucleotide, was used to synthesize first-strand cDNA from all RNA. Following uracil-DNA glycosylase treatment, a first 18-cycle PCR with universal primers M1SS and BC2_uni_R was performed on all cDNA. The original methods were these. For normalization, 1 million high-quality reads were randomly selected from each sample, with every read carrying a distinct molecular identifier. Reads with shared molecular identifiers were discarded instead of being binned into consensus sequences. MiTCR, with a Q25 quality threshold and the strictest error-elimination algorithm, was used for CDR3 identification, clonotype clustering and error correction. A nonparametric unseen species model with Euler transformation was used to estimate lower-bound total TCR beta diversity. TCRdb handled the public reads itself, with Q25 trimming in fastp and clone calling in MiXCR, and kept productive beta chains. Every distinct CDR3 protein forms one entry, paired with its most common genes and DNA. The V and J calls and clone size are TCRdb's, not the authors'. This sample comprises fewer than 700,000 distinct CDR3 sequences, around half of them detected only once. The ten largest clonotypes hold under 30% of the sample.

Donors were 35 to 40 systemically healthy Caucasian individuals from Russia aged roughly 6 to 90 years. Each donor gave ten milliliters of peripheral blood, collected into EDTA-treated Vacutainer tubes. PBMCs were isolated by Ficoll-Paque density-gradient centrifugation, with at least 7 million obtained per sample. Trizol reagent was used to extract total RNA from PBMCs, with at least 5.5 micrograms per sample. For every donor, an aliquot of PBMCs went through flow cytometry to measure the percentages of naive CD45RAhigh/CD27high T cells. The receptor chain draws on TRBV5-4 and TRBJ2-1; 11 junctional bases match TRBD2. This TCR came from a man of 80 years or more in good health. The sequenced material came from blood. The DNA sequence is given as TGTGCCAGCAGCTCCCCTAGCGGGGGGACGGCGGATGAGCAGTTCTTC. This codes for CASSSPSGGTADEQFF.